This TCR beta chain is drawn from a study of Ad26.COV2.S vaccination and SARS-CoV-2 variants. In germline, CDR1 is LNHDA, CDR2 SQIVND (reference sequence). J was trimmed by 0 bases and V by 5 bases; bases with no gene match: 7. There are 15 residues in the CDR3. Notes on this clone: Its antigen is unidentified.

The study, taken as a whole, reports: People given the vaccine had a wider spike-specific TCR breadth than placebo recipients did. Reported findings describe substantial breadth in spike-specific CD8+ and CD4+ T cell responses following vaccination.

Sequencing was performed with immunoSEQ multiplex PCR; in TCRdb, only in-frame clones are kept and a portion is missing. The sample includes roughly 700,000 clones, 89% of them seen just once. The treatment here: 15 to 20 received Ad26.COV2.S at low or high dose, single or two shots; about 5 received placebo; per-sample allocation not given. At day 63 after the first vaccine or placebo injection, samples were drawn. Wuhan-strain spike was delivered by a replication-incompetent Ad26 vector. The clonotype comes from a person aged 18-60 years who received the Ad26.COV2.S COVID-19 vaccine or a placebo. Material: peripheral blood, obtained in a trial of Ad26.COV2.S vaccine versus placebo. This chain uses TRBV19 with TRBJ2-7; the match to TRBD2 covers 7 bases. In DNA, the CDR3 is TGTGCCAGTAGTGCGAGCGGGATATACTCCTACGAGCAGTACTTC. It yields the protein CASSASGIYSYEQYF. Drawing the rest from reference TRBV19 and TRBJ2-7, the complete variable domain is DGGITQSPKYLFRKEGQNVTLSCEQNLNHDAMYWYRQDPGQGLRLIYYSQIVNDFQKGDIAEGYSVSREKKESFPLTVTSAQKNPTAFYLCASSASGIYSYEQYFGPGTRLTVT.